One and the same sample provided the 4 T cell receptor beta chains below, sequenced in a study of patients and donors after allogeneic stem cell transplantation. TCRdb redid the calling of the RT-PCR reads with MiXCR, one entry per CDR3 protein. The data hold approximately 200,000 distinct CDR3 sequences, with about 14% observed a single time. The sample taken for sequencing was blood, either unsorted or a sorted T cell fraction (not recorded which). These receptors originate from a human donor who was either an allogeneic HSCT recipient or a stem cell or donor lymphocyte infusion donor (not recorded which). It is not recorded whose cells these are; they may come from a transplant donor.

V and J are TRBV7-2 and TRBJ2-2; D is uncertain. This CDR3 contains 17 residues. Per germline, CDR1 SGHTA and CDR2 FQGNSA. V lost 3 bases and J 0 bases, leaving 14 bases between the germline ends. This CDR3 is CASSFLRLSANTGELFF. The CDR3 DNA is TGTGCCAGCAGCTTTCTAAGACTCAGCGCGAACACCGGGGAGCTGTTTTTT.

The sample holds many counts of this clonotype. The genes are TRBV30 and TRBJ1-1; D gene ambiguous. The CDR3 has 12 amino acids. CDR1 is GTSNPN, CDR2 SVGIG, per germline (reference sequence). The ends were cut back, 7 bases at V and 9 bases at J, with 18 bases in the middle. CDR3 in amino acids: CAFITVGLQAFF. The CDR3 DNA reads as TGTGCCTTTATAACCGTAGGCCTGCAAGCTTTCTTT.

This clonotype showed up many times. This chain connects TRBV18 to TRBJ2-3, with TRBD1 identical over 7 bases. The CDR3 contains 15 residues. Per the germline V gene, CDR1 is KGHSH and CDR2 is LQKENI. The trim removed 6 bases at V and 2 bases at J, leaving 8 bases unmatched. The CDR3 DNA follows: TGTGCCAGCTCGCCGAGGGGGCCCCCCACAGATACGCAGTATTTT. Translating it yields CASSPRGPPTDTQYF.

This clonotype was seen a handful of times. The genes are TRBV20-1 and TRBJ1-2; D uncertain. The CDR3 length is 13 residues. V dropped 6 bases and J dropped 8 bases, with 19 bases sitting between them. Per the germline V gene, CDR1 is DFQATT and CDR2 is SNEGSKA (reference sequence). CDR3 sequence reads: CSAPLAGLGGYTF. CDR3 DNA sequence: TGCAGTGCCCCCCTCGCCGGTCTCGGCGGCTACACCTTC.